These 21 T cell receptor beta chains originate from one sample sequenced in a study of shared T cell receptors in the human thymus. Produced via immunoSEQ multiplex PCR; TCRdb's table is partial and in-frame only. The profile shows hundreds of thousands of clones, 75% to 85% of them singletons. These same records also appear under a second study, on human thymus T cells.

The sequenced sample consisted of thymocytes. These receptors all come from a boy under three years old with a congenital heart defect.

The CDR3 DNA reads TGTGCCAGCTCCCCCGCGTCCCCTGAAGCTTTCTTT. It is translated as CASSPASPEAFF. The genes are TRBV18 and TRBJ1-1; unclear D gene. The germline V gene encodes CDR1 KGHSH and CDR2 LQKENI. V was cut by 6 bases and J by 6 bases, with 11 bases left in between. The CDR3 spans 12 residues.

This chain connects TRBV7-2 to TRBJ2-1; 9 bases align to TRBD2. Germline lookup yields CDR1 SGHTA and CDR2 FQGNSA. V shed 5 bases and J 8 bases; nucleotides not matched to a gene: 13. This CDR3 has 16 residues. The CDR3 loop is CASSPPGSGSIYEQFF. In DNA, the CDR3 is TGTGCCAGCAGCCCGCCGGGTAGCGGGAGTATATATGAGCAGTTCTTC. Together with reference TRBV7-2 and TRBJ2-1, the CDR3 gives the full variable domain: GAGVSQSPSNKVTEKGKDVELRCDPISGHTALYWYRQSLGQGLEFLIYFQGNSAPDKSGLPSDRFSAERTGGSVSTLTIQRTQQEDSAVYLCASSPPGSGSIYEQFFGPGTRLTVL.

The table lists this clone with a count of one. It is unclear where the CDR3 begins or ends on the DNA, so no DNA is shown, and the CDR3 is as TCRdb lists it. This sequence joins TRBV6-5 and TRBJ1-2; the table's D call TRBD1 went unverified against the DNA. The CDR3 numbers 14 amino acids, ends counted. The germline CDR1 and CDR2 sequences are MNHEY and SVGAGI. The CDR3 is CASSSSDRGPGYTF.

This chain links TRBV5-6 with TRBJ2-1; TRBD2 matches at 8 bases. The CDR3 has 17 residues. The V and J ends lost 0 bases and 8 bases, in that order; junction bases with no gene match: 13. CDR1 is SGHDT and CDR2 is YYEEEE in the germline V gene. The CDR3 sequence is CASSLARNGRAGDEQFF. The CDR3 DNA sequence: TGTGCCAGCAGCTTGGCCCGGAACGGGAGGGCCGGGGATGAGCAGTTCTTC.

The genes are TRBV7-2 and TRBJ1-1; 8 nucleotides align to TRBD1. Germline CDR1 is SGHTA and CDR2 is FQGNSA. CDR3 length equals 16 residues. With V trimmed by 5 bases and J by 0 bases, 8 bases remained unmatched. The CDR3 DNA follows: TGTGCCAGCAGCCTGGACAGGGAGCTCATGAACACTGAAGCTTTCTTT. It codes for CASSLDRELMNTEAFF.

J is TRBJ2-5 and V is TRBV4-3; TRBD2 agrees at 10 bases. Germline lookup yields CDR1 LGHNA and CDR2 YSLEER. Trimming took 6 bases from V and 2 from J; bases not matched to a gene: 12. The CDR3 length is 17 residues. The CDR3 reads CASSPRGSGRAQETQYF. The CDR3 nucleotides read TGCGCCAGCAGTCCGCGAGGGAGCGGGAGGGCGCAAGAGACCCAGTACTTC.

V gene TRBV14 combines with J gene TRBJ1-2; 8 positions match TRBD1. CDR1 SGHDN and CDR2 FVKESK come from the germline V gene. The CDR3 extends over 15 amino acids. The V and J ends lost 2 bases and 4 bases, in that order; junction bases with no gene match: 6. Here the CDR3 DNA reads TGTGCCAGCAGCCAATATACAGGGGGTATCTATGGCTACACCTTC. Residues: CASSQYTGGIYGYTF.

The chain joins TRBV28 to TRBJ2-7; 8 bases line up with TRBD2. CDR1 MDHEN and CDR2 SYDVKM come from the germline V gene. V lost 3 bases and J lost 5; bases outside the gene matches: 6. This CDR3 is built from 14 residues. The CDR3 sequence: CASSFREGRHEQYF. The DNA for the CDR3 is TGTGCCAGCAGTTTCCGGGAGGGGAGGCACGAGCAGTACTTC.

This sequence joins TRBV30 and TRBJ2-3; tentative D call: TRBD2 (6 bases). The CDR3 runs 17 residues. Trimming pared 0 bases from V and 0 bases from J, leaving 16 bases between. In germline, CDR1 is GTSNPN, CDR2 SVGIG (reference sequence). CDR3 DNA sequence: TGTGCCTGGAGTGTACCGATGGGGGGTTATAGCACAGATACGCAGTATTTT. Translated: CAWSVPMGGYSTDTQYF.

This chain links TRBV4-2 with TRBJ2-7; D perhaps matches TRBD2 (6 bases). V lost 0 bases and J lost 1, with 19 bases in between. The CDR3 is made up of 18 amino acids. The germline gives CDR1 LGHNA, CDR2 YNFKEQ. The chain's CDR3 is CASSQDRIQLARSYEQYF. CDR3 DNA: TGTGCCAGCAGCCAAGATCGCATCCAGCTAGCGCGATCCTACGAGCAGTACTTC.

This chain uses TRBV29-1 with TRBJ1-1; no reliable D call. The CDR3 length is 15 residues. Between the trimmed V and J ends, which lost 5 bases and 0 bases, there was a span of 16 bases. The V gene's germline CDR1 is SQVTM and CDR2 ANQGSEA. The CDR3 loop is CSVSPPEGMNTEAFF. In DNA form, the CDR3 reads TGCAGCGTTTCCCCCCCTGAGGGAATGAACACTGAAGCTTTCTTT.

The chain links TRBV6-1 to TRBJ1-2, with a possible D match to TRBD1 (6 bases). The CDR3 loop spans 12 amino acids. Trimming removed 8 bases from V and 8 bases from J, with 15 bases in between. Germline assignment: CDR1 MNHNS and CDR2 SASEGT. In DNA, the CDR3 is TGTGCCAGCCTCAGTCAGGACAGCGGCTACACCTTC. This gives the protein CASLSQDSGYTF.

The chain has TRBV4-2 and TRBJ2-6; no firm D call. Deletions cut 0 bases from V and 0 bases from J, with 12 bases between. CDR3 size: 18 residues. Germline V gene data show CDR1 as LGHNA and CDR2 as YNFKEQ. This CDR3 is CASSQDVAVYSGANVLTF. As DNA, the CDR3 is TGTGCCAGCAGCCAAGATGTGGCCGTTTACTCTGGGGCCAACGTCCTGACTTTC.

The chain has TRBV7-2 and TRBJ2-5; unclear D gene. The CDR3 runs to 14 residues. Germline V gene sequence: CDR1 SGHTA, CDR2 FQGNSA. The ends were cut back, 5 bases at V and 6 bases at J, with 16 bases in the middle. The CDR3 DNA reads TGTGCCAGCAGCACCCTTGGGCCCCGGAAGACCCAGTACTTC. It translates to CASSTLGPRKTQYF.

The chain links TRBV11-3 to TRBJ2-7, with 11 bases aligning to TRBD2. V trimming: 5 bases; J trimming: 6 bases; junction bases outside the gene matches: 15. The germline V gene has CDR1 SGHNT and CDR2 YENEEA. CDR3 length: 17 amino acids. This CDR3 reads CASSPRNPPLAGGEQYF. The CDR3 DNA reads TGTGCCAGCAGCCCGCGTAACCCCCCCCTAGCGGGAGGCGAGCAGTACTTC. The full variable domain, with the rest looked up from reference TRBV11-3 and TRBJ2-7, is EAGVVQSPRYKIIEKKQPVAFWCNPISGHNTLYWYLQNLGQGPELLIRYENEEAVDDSQLPKDRFSAERLKGVDSTLKIQPAELGDSAVYLCASSPRNPPLAGGEQYFGPGTRLTVT.

V is TRBV6-1 and J is TRBJ2-1, with a weak D call TRBD1 (6 bases). The V end lost 4 bases, the J end lost 1 base, and 14 bases lay between the germline ends. CDR1 is MNHNS, CDR2 SASEGT, per germline. CDR3 length: 16 amino acids. This chain's CDR3 is CASSGTGKGSYNEQFF. Written as DNA, the CDR3 is TGTGCCAGCAGTGGAACAGGGAAAGGATCCTACAATGAGCAGTTCTTC.

The chain uses TRBV28 and TRBJ1-1; 11 nucleotides agree with TRBD1. Losses at the gene ends were 5 bases for V and 5 bases for J; bases not matched to a gene: 19. The CDR3 consists of 19 residues. Germline V lookup: CDR1 MDHEN, CDR2 SYDVKM. The CDR3 is CASSLRTGGAYPTGTEAFF. The CDR3 coding sequence is TGTGCCAGCAGTCTCCGGACAGGGGGCGCCTACCCCACTGGGACTGAAGCTTTCTTT.

The rearrangement joins TRBV6-6 to TRBJ1-2; D gene uncertain. V gave up 2 bases and J gave up 4 bases, with 5 bases separating them. Germline CDR1 is MNHNY and CDR2 is SVGAGI (reference sequence). The CDR3 is made up of 12 amino acids. The chain's CDR3 is CASSYDCYGYTF. CDR3 bases: TGTGCCAGCAGTTACGACTGCTATGGCTACACCTTC.

The chain joins TRBV6-1 to TRBJ2-3; possible D gene TRBD1, 5 bases. The CDR3 is 13 amino acids. CDR1 and CDR2 (germline): MNHNS, SASEGT. V was trimmed by 6 bases and J by 4 bases, leaving 11 bases between them. CDR3 coding DNA: TGTGCCAGCAGGGGGCCGTGGTCAGATACGCAGTATTTT. Translation gives CASRGPWSDTQYF.

Only a few counts were recorded for this clone. The chain links TRBV6-5 to TRBJ2-7, with 7 nucleotides matching TRBD2. The CDR3 extends over 15 amino acids. Losses at the gene ends were 2 bases for V and 6 bases for J; bases not matched to a gene: 10. CDR1 and CDR2 (germline): MNHEY, SVGAGI. CDR3: CASSYGRAGDFEQYF. As DNA, the CDR3 is TGTGCCAGCAGTTACGGGCGGGCGGGAGATTTCGAGCAGTACTTC.

The chain combines TRBV4-1 with TRBJ2-7, with D perhaps TRBD2 (6 bases). The V gene's germline CDR1 is MGHRA and CDR2 YSYEKL. V lost 2 bases, J lost 7 bases, and 24 bases lay in between. The CDR3 loop spans 17 amino acids. CDR3 region: CASSQKEGRLQQKEQYF. CDR3 nucleotide sequence: TGCGCCAGCAGCCAAAAAGAAGGGAGGCTTCAACAGAAAGAGCAGTACTTC.